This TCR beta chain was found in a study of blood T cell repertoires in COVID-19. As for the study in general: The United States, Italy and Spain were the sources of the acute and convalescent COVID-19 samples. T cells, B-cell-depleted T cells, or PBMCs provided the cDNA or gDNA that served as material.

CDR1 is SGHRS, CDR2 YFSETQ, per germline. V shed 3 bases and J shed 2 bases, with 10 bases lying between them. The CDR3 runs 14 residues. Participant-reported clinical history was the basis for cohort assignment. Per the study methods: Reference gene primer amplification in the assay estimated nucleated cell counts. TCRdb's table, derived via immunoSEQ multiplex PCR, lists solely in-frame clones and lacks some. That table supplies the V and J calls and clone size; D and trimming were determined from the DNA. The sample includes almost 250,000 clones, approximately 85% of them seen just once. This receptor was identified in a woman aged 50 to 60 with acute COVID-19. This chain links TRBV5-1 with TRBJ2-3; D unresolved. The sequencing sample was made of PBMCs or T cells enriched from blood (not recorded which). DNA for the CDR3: TGCGCCAGCAGCTCCGGGTTTTCCACAGATACGCAGTATTTT. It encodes CASSSGFSTDTQYF.